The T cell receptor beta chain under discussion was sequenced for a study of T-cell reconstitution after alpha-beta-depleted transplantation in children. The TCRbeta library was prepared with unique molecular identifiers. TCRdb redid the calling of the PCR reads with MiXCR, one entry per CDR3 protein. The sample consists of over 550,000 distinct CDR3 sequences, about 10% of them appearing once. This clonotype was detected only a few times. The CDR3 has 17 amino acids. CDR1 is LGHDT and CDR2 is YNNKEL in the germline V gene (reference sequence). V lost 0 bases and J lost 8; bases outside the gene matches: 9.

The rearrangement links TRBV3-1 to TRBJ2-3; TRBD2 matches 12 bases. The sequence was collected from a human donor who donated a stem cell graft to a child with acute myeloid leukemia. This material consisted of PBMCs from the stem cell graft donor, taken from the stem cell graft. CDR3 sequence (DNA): TGTGCCAGCAGCCAAGATCTGGCTAGCGGGAGGGCCGGTACGCAGTATTTT. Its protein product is CASSQDLASGRAGTQYF.